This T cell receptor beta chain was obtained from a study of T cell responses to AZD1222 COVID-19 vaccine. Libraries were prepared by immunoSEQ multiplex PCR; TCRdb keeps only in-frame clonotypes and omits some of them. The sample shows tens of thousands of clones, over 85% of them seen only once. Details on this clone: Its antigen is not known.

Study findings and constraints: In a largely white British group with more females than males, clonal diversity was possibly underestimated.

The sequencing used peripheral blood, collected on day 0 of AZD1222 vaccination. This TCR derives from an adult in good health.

This chain's CDR3 is CSVRGTEDSPLHF. DNA for the CDR3: TGCAGCGTCCGCGGGACAGAAGATTCACCCCTCCACTTT. The chain has TRBV29-1 and TRBJ1-6; the match to TRBD1 covers 7 bases. Germline CDR1 SQVTM, CDR2 ANQGSEA. Trimming removed 6 bases from V and 8 bases from J; junction bases left unmatched: 7. The CDR3 sequence is 13 residues long. Full variable domain (remainder filled in from reference TRBV29-1 and TRBJ1-6): SAVISQKPSRDICQRGTSLTIQCQVDSQVTMMFWYRQQPGQSLTLIATANQGSEATYESGFVIDKFPISRPNLTFSTLTVSNMSPEDSSIYLCSVRGTEDSPLHFGNGTRLTVT.